This TCR beta chain was recorded in a study of blood T cell repertoires in COVID-19. Study-wide background: Some COVID-19 samples were acute and others convalescent; all came from the United States, Italy and Spain. The analysed material was cDNA or gDNA that came from T cells, B-cell-depleted T cells, or PBMCs.

Per the original methods: Amplification with reference gene primers provided the estimates of nucleated cell counts. Measured with immunoSEQ multiplex PCR; TCRdb has only the in-frame clones, and not every one. The V and J calls and clone size come from that table; D and trimming were worked out from the DNA. The table records 150,000 to 200,000 clones, 65% to 80% of them present only once. This clone was seen a handful of times. This CDR3 has 16 residues. Germline CDR1 is LGHNA and CDR2 is YSLEER. Trimming shortened V by 0 bases and J by 4 bases, and 15 bases separated the two germline ends. This sequence joins TRBV4-3 and TRBJ1-2; maybe TRBD1 (5 bases). This receptor was identified in a man aged 60 to 69 with acute or convalescent COVID-19. The sequenced sample was peripheral blood. The CDR3 spells CASSQDRGIGVYGYTF. As DNA, the CDR3 is TGCGCCAGCAGCCAAGATCGGGGGATCGGGGTCTATGGCTACACCTTC.